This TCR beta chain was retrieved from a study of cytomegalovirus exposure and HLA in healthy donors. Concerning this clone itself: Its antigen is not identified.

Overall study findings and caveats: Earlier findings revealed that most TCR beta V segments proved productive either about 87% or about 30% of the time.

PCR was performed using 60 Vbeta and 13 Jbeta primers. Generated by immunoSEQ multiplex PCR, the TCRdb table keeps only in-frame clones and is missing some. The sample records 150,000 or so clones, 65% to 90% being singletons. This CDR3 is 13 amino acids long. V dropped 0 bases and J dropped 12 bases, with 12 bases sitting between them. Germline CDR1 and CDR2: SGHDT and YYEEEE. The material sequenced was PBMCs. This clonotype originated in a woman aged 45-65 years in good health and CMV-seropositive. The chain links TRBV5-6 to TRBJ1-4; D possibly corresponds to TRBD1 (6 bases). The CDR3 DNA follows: TGTGCCAGCAGCTTGGGGGGGCGAGAGGAACTGTTTTTT. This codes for CASSLGGREELFF.